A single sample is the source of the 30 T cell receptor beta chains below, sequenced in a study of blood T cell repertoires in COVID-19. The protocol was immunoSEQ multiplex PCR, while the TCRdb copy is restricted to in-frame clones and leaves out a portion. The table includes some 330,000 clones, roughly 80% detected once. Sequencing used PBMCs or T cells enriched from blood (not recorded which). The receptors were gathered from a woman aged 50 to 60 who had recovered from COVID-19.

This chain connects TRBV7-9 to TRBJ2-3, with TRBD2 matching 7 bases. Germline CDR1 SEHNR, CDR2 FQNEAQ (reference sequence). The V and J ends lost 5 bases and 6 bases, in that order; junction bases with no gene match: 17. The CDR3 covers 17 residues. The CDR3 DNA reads TGTGCCAGCAGCCGACGACCCCGCGGGGGAGCTCGCGATACGCAGTATTTT. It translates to CASSRRPRGGARDTQYF. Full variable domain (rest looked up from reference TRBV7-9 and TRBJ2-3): DTGVSQNPRHKITKRGQNVTFRCDPISEHNRLYWYRQTLGQGPEFLTYFQNEAQLEKSRLLSDRFSAERPKGSFSTLEIQRTEQGDSAMYLCASSRRPRGGARDTQYFGPGTRLTVL.

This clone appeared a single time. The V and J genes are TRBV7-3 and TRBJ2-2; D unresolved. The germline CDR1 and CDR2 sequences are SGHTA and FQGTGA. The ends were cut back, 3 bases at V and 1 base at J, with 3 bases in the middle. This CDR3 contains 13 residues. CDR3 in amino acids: CASSFRNTGELFF. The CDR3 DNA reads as TGTGCCAGCAGCTTCCGGAACACCGGGGAGCTGTTTTTT. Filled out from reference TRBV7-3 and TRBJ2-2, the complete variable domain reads GAGVSQTPSNKVTEKGKYVELRCDPISGHTALYWYRQSLGQGPEFLIYFQGTGAADDSGLPNDRFFAVRPEGSVSTLKIQRTERGDSAVYLCASSFRNTGELFFGEGSRLTVL.

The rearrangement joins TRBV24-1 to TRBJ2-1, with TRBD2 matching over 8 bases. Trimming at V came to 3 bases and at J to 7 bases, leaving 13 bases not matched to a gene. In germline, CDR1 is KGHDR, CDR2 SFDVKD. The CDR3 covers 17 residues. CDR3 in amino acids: CATSDPQAGDSRNEQFF. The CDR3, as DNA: TGTGCCACCAGTGATCCGCAAGCGGGAGATTCGAGAAATGAGCAGTTCTTC.

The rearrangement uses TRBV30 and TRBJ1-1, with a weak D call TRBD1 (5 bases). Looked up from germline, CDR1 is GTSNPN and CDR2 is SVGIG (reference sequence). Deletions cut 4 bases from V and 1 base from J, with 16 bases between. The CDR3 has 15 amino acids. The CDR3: CAWIGQQWGNTEAFF. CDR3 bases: TGTGCCTGGATTGGACAACAGTGGGGGAACACTGAAGCTTTCTTT. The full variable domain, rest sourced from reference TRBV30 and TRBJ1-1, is SQTIHQWPATLVQPVGSPLSLECTVEGTSNPNLYWYRQAAGRGLQLLFYSVGIGQISSEVPQNLSASRPQDRQFILSSKKLLLSDSGFYLCAWIGQQWGNTEAFFGQGTRLTVV.

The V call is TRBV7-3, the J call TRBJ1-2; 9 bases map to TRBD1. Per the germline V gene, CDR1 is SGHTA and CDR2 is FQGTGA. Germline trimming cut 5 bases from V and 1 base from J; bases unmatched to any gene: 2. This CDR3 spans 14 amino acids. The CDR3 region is CASSRDRDNYGYTF. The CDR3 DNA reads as TGTGCCAGCAGCCGGGACAGGGATAACTATGGCTACACCTTC.

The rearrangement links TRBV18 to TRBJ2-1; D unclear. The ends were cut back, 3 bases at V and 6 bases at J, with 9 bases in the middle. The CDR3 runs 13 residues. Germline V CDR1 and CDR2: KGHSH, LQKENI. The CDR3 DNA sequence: TGTGCCAGCTCACCCCCAGGTCGCAATGAGCAGTTCTTC. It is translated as CASSPPGRNEQFF.

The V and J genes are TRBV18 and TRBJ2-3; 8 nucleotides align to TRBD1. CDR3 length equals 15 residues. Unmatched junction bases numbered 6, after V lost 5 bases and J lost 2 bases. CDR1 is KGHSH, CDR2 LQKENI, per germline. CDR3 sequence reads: CASSARTGNTDTQYF. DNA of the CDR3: TGTGCCAGCTCAGCAAGGACAGGGAACACAGATACGCAGTATTTT.

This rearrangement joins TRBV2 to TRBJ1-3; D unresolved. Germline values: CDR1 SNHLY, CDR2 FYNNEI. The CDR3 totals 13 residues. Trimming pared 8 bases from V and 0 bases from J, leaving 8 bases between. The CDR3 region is CASASFSGNTIYF. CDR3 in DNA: TGTGCCAGCGCGTCCTTCTCTGGAAACACCATATATTTT.

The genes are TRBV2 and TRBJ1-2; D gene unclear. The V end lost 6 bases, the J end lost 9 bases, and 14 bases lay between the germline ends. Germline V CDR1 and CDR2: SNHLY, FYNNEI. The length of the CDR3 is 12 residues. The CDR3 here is CASRYAGTSYTF. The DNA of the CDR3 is TGTGCCAGCAGGTATGCAGGAACCAGCTACACCTTC.

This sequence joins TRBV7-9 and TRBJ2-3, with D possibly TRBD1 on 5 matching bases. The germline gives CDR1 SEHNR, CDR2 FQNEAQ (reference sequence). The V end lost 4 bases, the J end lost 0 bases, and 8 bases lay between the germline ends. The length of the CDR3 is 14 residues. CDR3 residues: CASSSGLSTDTQYF. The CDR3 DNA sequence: TGTGCCAGCAGCTCAGGGCTTAGCACAGATACGCAGTATTTT.

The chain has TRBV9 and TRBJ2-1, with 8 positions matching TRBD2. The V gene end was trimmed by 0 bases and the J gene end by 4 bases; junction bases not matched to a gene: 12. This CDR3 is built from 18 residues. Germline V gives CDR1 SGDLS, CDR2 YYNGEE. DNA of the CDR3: TGTGCCAGCAGCGTAGCGGCGGGGGGACACTGGGTTTACAATGAGCAGTTCTTC. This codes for CASSVAAGGHWVYNEQFF.

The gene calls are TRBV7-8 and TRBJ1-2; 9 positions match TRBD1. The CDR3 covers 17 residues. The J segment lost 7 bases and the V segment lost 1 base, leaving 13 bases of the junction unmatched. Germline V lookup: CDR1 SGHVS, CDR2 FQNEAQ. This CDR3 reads CASSLELWDRAKIGYTF. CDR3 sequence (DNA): TGTGCCAGCAGCTTAGAGCTATGGGACAGGGCTAAGATTGGCTACACCTTC.

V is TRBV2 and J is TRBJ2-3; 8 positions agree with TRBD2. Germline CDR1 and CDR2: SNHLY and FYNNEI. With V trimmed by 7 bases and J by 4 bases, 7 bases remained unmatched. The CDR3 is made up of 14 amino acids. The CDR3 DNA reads TGTGCCAGCACTCGGGAGGGCCGTGCAGATACGCAGTATTTT. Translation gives CASTREGRADTQYF.

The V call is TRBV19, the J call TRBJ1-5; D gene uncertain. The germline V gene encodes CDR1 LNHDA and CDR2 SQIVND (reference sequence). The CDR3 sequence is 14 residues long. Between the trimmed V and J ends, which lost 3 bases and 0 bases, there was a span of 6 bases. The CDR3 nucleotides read TGTGCCAGTAGTATCTCCGTTAGCAATCAGCCCCAGCATTTT. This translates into CASSISVSNQPQHF. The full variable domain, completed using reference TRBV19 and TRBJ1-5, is DGGITQSPKYLFRKEGQNVTLSCEQNLNHDAMYWYRQDPGQGLRLIYYSQIVNDFQKGDIAEGYSVSREKKESFPLTVTSAQKNPTAFYLCASSISVSNQPQHFGDGTRLSIL.

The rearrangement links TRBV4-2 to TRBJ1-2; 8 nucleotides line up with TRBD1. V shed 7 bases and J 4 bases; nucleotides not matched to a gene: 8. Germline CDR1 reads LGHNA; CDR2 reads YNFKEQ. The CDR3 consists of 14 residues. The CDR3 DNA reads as TGTGCCAGCACTAAAGCGGGACAGGCCTATGGCTACACCTTC. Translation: CASTKAGQAYGYTF.

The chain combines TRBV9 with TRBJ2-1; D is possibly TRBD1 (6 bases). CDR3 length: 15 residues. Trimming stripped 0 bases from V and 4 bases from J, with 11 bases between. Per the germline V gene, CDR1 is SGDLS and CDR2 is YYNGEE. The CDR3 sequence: CASSVAGQGYNEQFF. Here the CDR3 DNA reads TGTGCCAGCAGCGTAGCGGGGCAGGGGTACAATGAGCAGTTCTTC.

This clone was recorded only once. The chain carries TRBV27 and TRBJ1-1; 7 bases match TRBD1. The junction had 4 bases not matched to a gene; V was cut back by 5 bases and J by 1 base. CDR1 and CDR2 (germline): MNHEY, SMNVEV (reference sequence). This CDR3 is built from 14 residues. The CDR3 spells CASSQGQTNTEAFF. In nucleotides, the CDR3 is TGTGCCAGCAGTCAGGGACAGACGAACACTGAAGCTTTCTTT.

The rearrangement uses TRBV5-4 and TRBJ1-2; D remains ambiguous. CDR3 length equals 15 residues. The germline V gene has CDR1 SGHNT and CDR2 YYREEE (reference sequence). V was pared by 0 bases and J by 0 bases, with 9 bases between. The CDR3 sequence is CASSLDIGANYGYTF. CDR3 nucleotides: TGTGCCAGCAGCTTGGATATAGGAGCTAACTATGGCTACACCTTC.

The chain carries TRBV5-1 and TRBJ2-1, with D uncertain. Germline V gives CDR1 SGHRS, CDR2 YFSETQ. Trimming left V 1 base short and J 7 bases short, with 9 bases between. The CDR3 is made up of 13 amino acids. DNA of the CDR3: TGCGCCAGCAGCTTGTTCGGGTCAAATGAGCAGTTCTTC. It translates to CASSLFGSNEQFF. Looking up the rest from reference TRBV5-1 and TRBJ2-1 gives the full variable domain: KAGVTQTPRYLIKTRGQQVTLSCSPISGHRSVSWYQQTPGQGLQFLFEYFSETQRNKGNFPGRFSGRQFSNSRSEMNVSTLELGDSALYLCASSLFGSNEQFFGPGTRLTVL.

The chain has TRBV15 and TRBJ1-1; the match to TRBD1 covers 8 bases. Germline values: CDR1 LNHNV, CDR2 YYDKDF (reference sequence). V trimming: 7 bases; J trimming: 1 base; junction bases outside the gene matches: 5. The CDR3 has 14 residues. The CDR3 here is CATTLDRGNTEAFF. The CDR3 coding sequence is TGTGCCACCACCCTAGACAGGGGGAACACTGAAGCTTTCTTT.

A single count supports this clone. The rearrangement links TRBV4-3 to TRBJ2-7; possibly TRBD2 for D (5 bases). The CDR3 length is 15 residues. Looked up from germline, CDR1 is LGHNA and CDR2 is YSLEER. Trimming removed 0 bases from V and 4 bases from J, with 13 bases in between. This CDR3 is CASSQEGGSGYEQYF. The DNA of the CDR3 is TGCGCCAGCAGCCAAGAAGGAGGCAGCGGTTACGAGCAGTACTTC.

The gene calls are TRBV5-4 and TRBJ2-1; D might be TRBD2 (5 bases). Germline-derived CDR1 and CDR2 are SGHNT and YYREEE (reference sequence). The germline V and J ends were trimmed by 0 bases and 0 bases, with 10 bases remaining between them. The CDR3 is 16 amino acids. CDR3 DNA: TGTGCCAGCAGCTTGGGGCGGAGGAGCTCCTACAATGAGCAGTTCTTC. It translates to CASSLGRRSSYNEQFF.

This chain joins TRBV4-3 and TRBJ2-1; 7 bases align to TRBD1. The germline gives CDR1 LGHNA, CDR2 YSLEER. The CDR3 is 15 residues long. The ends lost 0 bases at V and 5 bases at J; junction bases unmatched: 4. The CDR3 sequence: CASSQEGQTHNEQFF. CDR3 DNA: TGCGCCAGCAGCCAAGAGGGACAGACCCACAATGAGCAGTTCTTC.

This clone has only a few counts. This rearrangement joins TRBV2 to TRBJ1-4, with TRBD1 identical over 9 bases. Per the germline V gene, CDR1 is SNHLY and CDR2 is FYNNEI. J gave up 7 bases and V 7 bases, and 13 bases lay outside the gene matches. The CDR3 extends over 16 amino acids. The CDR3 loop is CASTHLTGGGGEKLFF. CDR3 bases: TGTGCCAGCACCCATCTTACAGGGGGCGGCGGTGAAAAACTGTTTTTT. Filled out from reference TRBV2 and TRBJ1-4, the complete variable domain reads EPEVTQTPSHQVTQMGQEVILRCVPISNHLYFYWYRQILGQKVEFLVSFYNNEISEKSEIFDDQFSVERPDGSNFTLKIRSTKLEDSAMYFCASTHLTGGGGEKLFFGSGTQLSVL.

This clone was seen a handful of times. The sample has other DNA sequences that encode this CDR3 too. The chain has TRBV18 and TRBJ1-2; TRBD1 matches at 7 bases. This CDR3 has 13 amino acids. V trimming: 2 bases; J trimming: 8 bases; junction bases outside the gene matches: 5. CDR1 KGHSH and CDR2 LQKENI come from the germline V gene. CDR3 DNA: TGTGCCAGCTCACCAGACAGGGACGGAGGCTACACCTTC. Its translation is CASSPDRDGGYTF.

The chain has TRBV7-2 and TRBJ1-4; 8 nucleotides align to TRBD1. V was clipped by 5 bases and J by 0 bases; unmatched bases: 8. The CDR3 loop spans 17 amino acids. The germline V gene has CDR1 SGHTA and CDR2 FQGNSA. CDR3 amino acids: CASSTRQGSATNEKLFF. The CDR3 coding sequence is TGTGCCAGCAGCACACGACAGGGGTCGGCAACTAATGAAAAACTGTTTTTT. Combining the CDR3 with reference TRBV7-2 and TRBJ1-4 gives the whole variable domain GAGVSQSPSNKVTEKGKDVELRCDPISGHTALYWYRQSLGQGLEFLIYFQGNSAPDKSGLPSDRFSAERTGGSVSTLTIQRTQQEDSAVYLCASSTRQGSATNEKLFFGSGTQLSVL.

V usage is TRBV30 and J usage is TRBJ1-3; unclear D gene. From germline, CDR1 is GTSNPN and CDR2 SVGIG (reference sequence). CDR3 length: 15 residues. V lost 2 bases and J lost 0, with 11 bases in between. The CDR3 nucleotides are TGTGCCTGGAGTTTGAGGCGGAGCTCTGGAAACACCATATATTTT. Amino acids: CAWSLRRSSGNTIYF.

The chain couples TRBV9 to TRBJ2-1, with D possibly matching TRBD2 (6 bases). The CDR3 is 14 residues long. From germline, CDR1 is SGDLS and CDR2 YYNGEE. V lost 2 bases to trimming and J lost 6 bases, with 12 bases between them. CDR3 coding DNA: TGTGCCAGCAGCGTGGCGGGAATGGGCAATGAGCAGTTCTTC. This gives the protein CASSVAGMGNEQFF.

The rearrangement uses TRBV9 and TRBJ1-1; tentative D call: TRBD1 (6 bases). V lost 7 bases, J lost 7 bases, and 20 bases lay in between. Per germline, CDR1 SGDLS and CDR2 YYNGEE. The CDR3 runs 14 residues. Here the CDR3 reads CASARRGAKSEAFF. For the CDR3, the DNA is TGTGCCAGCGCCCGCCGGGGGGCTAAGAGTGAAGCTTTCTTT.

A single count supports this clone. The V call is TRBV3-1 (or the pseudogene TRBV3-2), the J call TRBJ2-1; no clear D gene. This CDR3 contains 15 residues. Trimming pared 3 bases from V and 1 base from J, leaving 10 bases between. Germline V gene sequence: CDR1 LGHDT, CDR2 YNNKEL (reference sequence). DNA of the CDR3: TGTGCCAGCAGCCATAACACCCAATCCTACAATGAGCAGTTCTTC. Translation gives CASSHNTQSYNEQFF.